Listed here are 2 T cell receptor beta chains from one sample, sequenced in a study of blood T cell repertoires in COVID-19. Here immunoSEQ multiplex PCR was the method, and the copy in TCRdb shows in-frame clones only, minus some. This sample has about 260,000 clones, with about 90% found just once. Sequenced sample: peripheral blood. The source is a woman between 45 and 60 years old who had recovered from COVID-19.

This chain uses TRBV20-1 with TRBJ2-2, with a weak D call TRBD2 (6 bases). The germline V and J ends were trimmed by 3 bases and 5 bases, with 13 bases remaining between them. The V gene's germline CDR1 is DFQATT and CDR2 SNEGSKA (reference sequence). This CDR3 is 14 amino acids long. CDR3 nucleotides: TGCAGTGCTAGTTATGGGGCGGGGACCGGGGAGCTGTTTTTT. Protein sequence: CSASYGAGTGELFF.

This clone was counted once. V is TRBV29-1 and J is TRBJ2-1, with TRBD2 as a possible D gene (6 bases). Trimming pared 1 base from V and 4 bases from J, leaving 11 bases between. CDR1 and CDR2 (germline): SQVTM, ANQGSEA. The CDR3 totals 14 residues. DNA of the CDR3: TGCAGCGTTGAAGGACGGGGGAGTTACAATGAGCAGTTCTTC. This gives the protein CSVEGRGSYNEQFF.